The source of this T cell receptor (beta chain) is a study of T cell responses to AZD1222 COVID-19 vaccine. As concerns this clone: What it binds is unknown.

This CDR3 comprises 14 residues. Germline values: CDR1 SQVTM, CDR2 ANQGSEA. V was pared by 0 bases and J by 7 bases, with 15 bases between. Profiled with immunoSEQ multiplex PCR; TCRdb holds only in-frame clones, not every one. This sample yields 110,000 to 150,000 clones, of which around 93% are seen a single time; around 3.5% belongs to the top ten. Second-dose intervals near 4 or 12 weeks were combined. Findings and caveats of the study: The span of vaccine-associated CD4 TCRs extended across spike, with dominance at 160-218 and 743-854. Spike-specific TCR repertoires showed rising breadth and depth after two AZD1222 doses.

Material: peripheral blood, obtained 28 days after the second AZD1222 dose. The V call is TRBV29-1, the J call TRBJ1-1; D unresolved. The receptor's source is an adult who received the AZD1222 COVID-19 vaccine. DNA for the CDR3: TGCAGCGTTGAAGATCCCTACGGGCAGGTTGAAGCTTTCTTT. Translated, it gives CSVEDPYGQVEAFF.